The entry that follows covers one T cell receptor (beta chain) sequence. Its antigen is still unknown. The PCR employed 60 Vbeta primers together with 13 Jbeta primers. Assay: immunoSEQ multiplex PCR; the TCRdb copy retains only in-frame clones and omits some. The sample consists of around 100,000 clones, approximately 70% of them appearing once. The sample belongs to a study of cytomegalovirus exposure and HLA in healthy donors. Study context: Sequencing of about 200 million T cells in an earlier analysis found roughly 120 million unique TCR beta sequences. General study points: Presence/absence analyses rested on an assumption that sequencing depth was roughly uniform across donors. When analyzed later, a missense DCLRE1C variant was found to be linked to TCR beta V- and J-gene trimming. Earlier analysis yielded a pattern in which most TCR beta V segments were productive about 90% or about 30% of the time.

Germline V gene lookup returns CDR1 LGHNA and CDR2 YSLEER. Trimming pared 0 bases from V and 0 bases from J, leaving 9 bases between. This CDR3 comprises 15 residues. The sequenced sample was PBMCs. V and J are TRBV4-3 and TRBJ2-7, with a possible D match to TRBD2 (5 bases). This clonotype was sampled from a woman aged 30 to 39 in good health and CMV-seronegative. As DNA, the CDR3 is TGCGCCAGCAGCCAAGATCGGGGATTCTCCTACGAGCAGTACTTC. Protein sequence: CASSQDRGFSYEQYF.